The entry below describes one T cell receptor beta chain. This entry belongs to a study of cytomegalovirus exposure and HLA in healthy donors. This CDR3 comprises 21 residues. With 60 Vbeta and 13 Jbeta primers, the PCR was carried out. Produced via immunoSEQ multiplex PCR; TCRdb's table is partial and in-frame only. The table has approximately 97,000 clones, around 81% seen once. The J gene is TRBJ2-1, the V gene TRBV12-2; the D call of TRBD2 is as the table states it, not checked on the DNA. TRBV12-2 is annotated as a pseudogene. The receptor's source is a woman in her 70s in good health and CMV-seropositive. Sequenced sample: PBMCs. CDR3 coding DNA: TGTGCAAGTCGCTTAGAATCCATCCAGGGACTAGCGGGACCCCGAGGAAATGAGCAGTTCTTC. This codes for CASRLESIQGLAGPRGNEQFF.